This T cell receptor (beta chain) was identified during a study of T cells in Graves' hyperthyroidism and ophthalmopathy. Broader study findings: Most expanded thyroid clonotypes above 0.001 also appeared in blood.

CDR1 and CDR2 (germline): MNHNS, SASEGT. The CDR3 runs 13 residues. V gave up 8 bases and J gave up 0 bases, with 11 bases separating them. This clonotype was seen at least ten times. Its antigen remains unknown. From RNA transcripts, TCR beta CDR3 regions were amplified. The primer set for the first-round RT-PCR of the TCR CDR3 was HTBI. In TCRdb, the multiplex PCR reads were re-called with MiXCR into one record per CDR3 protein. The table lists 600,000 to 900,000 distinct CDR3 sequences, around 17% of them singletons. Patients having uncontrolled infection, another autoimmune disease, pregnancy or lactation were not included. Fresh peripheral blood, under 13 ml, yielded the PBMCs.

Material: blood. This sequence joins TRBV6-1 and TRBJ2-7; the D gene could be TRBD1 or TRBD2 (5 bases each). The source of this sequence is a man between 18 and 29 years old with Graves' hyperthyroidism. The CDR3: CASGTRDSYEQYF. For the CDR3, the DNA is TGTGCCAGCGGGACCCGAGACTCCTACGAGCAGTACTTC.